A single TCR beta chain is shown here with its context. As yet, its antigen is unknown. This table comes from immunoSEQ multiplex PCR, and its TCRdb copy is limited to in-frame clones, with some not included. This sample yields tens of thousands of clones, of which roughly 90% are seen a single time; 3.4% belongs to the top ten. CDR3 length: 13 amino acids. Trimming left V 4 bases short and J 5 bases short, with 13 bases between. The sample originates from a study of OX40 agonist ivuxolimab in advanced cancers. Study-wide findings and caveats: Antigens targeted by the expanded peripheral T cells were not determined.

This TCR came from an adult with an advanced solid tumor such as melanoma, head and neck, liver or kidney cancer. This sample comprised CD4+ or CD8+ T cells sorted from blood, obtained in a trial of the OX40 agonist ivuxolimab. This sequence joins TRBV5-7 and TRBJ2-7; D not resolved. TRBV5-7 is flagged as an ORF with uncertain function. CDR3 DNA sequence: TGTGCCAGCAGCGGGGTCGTGGCCGACGAGCAGTACTTC. It codes for CASSGVVADEQYF.